Here is one T cell receptor beta chain with its context. Antigen unknown. This sample is drawn from a study of T cells in localized non-small cell lung cancer. Sequenced by immunoSEQ multiplex PCR; TCRdb stores in-frame clones only, minus some. The sample has 35,000 to 45,000 clones; around 94% are singletons. The CDR3 sequence is 15 residues long. Germline V gives CDR1 MGHDK, CDR2 SYGVNS. V lost 3 bases to trimming and J lost 8 bases, with 16 bases between them. Study findings and constraints: Adjacent lung had a median approximately 57 of the 100 largest tumor clones. Uninvolved adjacent lung showed peak T cell clonality, exceeding tumor.

This chain links TRBV25-1 with TRBJ1-4, with D perhaps matching TRBD1 (5 bases). This receptor was taken from a female donor of 60 years or more with stage I lung adenocarcinoma. The sequences come from peripheral blood, collected before any cancer treatment. CDR3 in amino acids: CASSETGGMEEKLFF. CDR3 nucleotide sequence: TGTGCCAGCAGTGAGACGGGGGGAATGGAGGAAAAACTGTTTTTT.